These 18 T cell receptor beta chains were sequenced from one sample in a study of CD8 T cells in ankylosing spondylitis. A single record per CDR3 protein comes from TCRdb applying MiXCR to the 5' RACE reads. The table includes around 300,000 distinct CDR3 sequences, under 25% detected once. Sequenced material: blood, either unsorted or a sorted T cell fraction (not recorded which). These receptors all stem from a female donor with ankylosing spondylitis or in good health (not recorded which).

The sample holds a few counts of this clonotype. The genes are TRBV20-1 and TRBJ2-1; TRBD2 agrees at 14 bases. The germline V gene has CDR1 DFQATT and CDR2 SNEGSKA (reference sequence). The CDR3 is 15 amino acids. V lost 6 bases, J lost 7 bases, and 8 bases stayed unmatched. CDR3 sequence reads: CSATYGTSGRNEQFF. CDR3 DNA sequence: TGCAGTGCGACCTACGGGACTAGCGGGAGAAATGAGCAGTTCTTC.

About this clonotype itself: Its ends do not fully match the called genes, so a read error is possible. The rearrangement links TRBV12-3 or TRBV12-4 to TRBJ2-2; 10 bases fit TRBD2. This CDR3 has 15 residues. CDR3 nucleotides: TGTGCCAGCAGCGAAGGACTAGCGGCCACCGGGGAACTGTTTTTT. Its translation is CASSEGLAATGELFF.

With regard to this clonotype: This may come from a read error, since a much larger clone is one base off. The chain recombines TRBV7-2 with TRBJ2-1; D perhaps matches TRBD1 (6 bases). The V gene lost 6 bases and the J gene lost 6 bases, with 18 bases spanning the gap. Looked up from germline, CDR1 is SGHTA and CDR2 is FQGNSA. The length of the CDR3 is 15 residues. This chain's CDR3 is CASRIQGSPCNEQFF. In DNA, the CDR3 is TGTGCCAGCAGAATACAGGGCTCCCCCTGCAATGAGCAGTTCTTC.

This clonotype came up many times. The J gene is TRBJ1-2, the V gene TRBV4-1, with TRBD1 as a possible D gene (5 bases). The germline V and J ends were trimmed by 2 bases and 5 bases, with 12 bases remaining between them. CDR3 length equals 14 residues. Germline CDR1 is MGHRA and CDR2 is YSYEKL. The CDR3 is CASSQRGYDYGYTF. CDR3 sequence (DNA): TGCGCCAGCAGCCAACGGGGGTATGATTATGGCTACACCTTC.

This chain connects TRBV4-3 to TRBJ2-5; D is undetermined. The V gene's germline CDR1 is LGHNA and CDR2 YSLEER. Trimming removed 0 bases from V and 1 base from J, with 6 bases in between. The CDR3 is 14 amino acids. CDR3 coding DNA: TGCGCCAGCAGCCAAGAGTACTTCCAAGAGACCCAGTACTTC. Encoded protein: CASSQEYFQETQYF.

This clonotype was observed many times. The chain is built from TRBV29-1 and TRBJ1-2; no reliable D call. Germline V gene lookup returns CDR1 SQVTM and CDR2 ANQGSEA. This CDR3 has 14 amino acids. V was clipped by 8 bases and J by 7 bases, with 23 bases between them. The CDR3 region is CSLSFEGHYGGYTF. CDR3 DNA: TGCAGCCTAAGTTTTGAGGGCCACTATGGTGGCTACACCTTC.

This chain connects TRBV29-1 to TRBJ2-3; D not resolved. The germline V and J ends were trimmed by 4 bases and 4 bases, with 12 bases remaining between them. CDR1 is SQVTM, CDR2 ANQGSEA, per germline. This CDR3 has 13 amino acids. The CDR3 sequence: CSVAPRGSDTQYF. CDR3 sequence (DNA): TGCAGCGTTGCCCCACGTGGGTCAGATACGCAGTATTTT.

This clonotype has a count of ten or more. The chain couples TRBV12-3 or TRBV12-4 to TRBJ1-1; D gene ambiguous. The CDR3 extends over 13 amino acids. Trimming left V 3 bases short and J 3 bases short, with 8 bases between. The CDR3 is CASSFGEDTEAFF. The CDR3 nucleotides are TGTGCCAGCAGTTTTGGGGAGGACACTGAAGCTTTCTTT.

The genes are TRBV6-5 and TRBJ1-2; D remains ambiguous. CDR3 length: 17 amino acids. The V and J ends lost 4 bases and 8 bases respectively, with 26 bases between them. Germline CDR1 and CDR2: MNHEY and SVGAGI. The CDR3 reads CASSFGLSRWGVLGYTF. CDR3 nucleotide sequence: TGTGCCAGCAGTTTTGGGCTCTCCCGGTGGGGAGTCCTGGGCTACACCTTC.

This clonotype was recorded only once. The chain carries TRBV15 and TRBJ2-7; possibly TRBD2 for D (5 bases). Germline V gives CDR1 LNHNV, CDR2 YYDKDF (reference sequence). This CDR3 has 15 residues. The ends were cut back, 0 bases at V and 2 bases at J, with 11 bases in the middle. The CDR3 DNA sequence: TGTGCCACCAGCAGAGATTCGGGATATGCCTACGAGCAGTACTTC. It encodes CATSRDSGYAYEQYF.

This clonotype was observed many times. The chain has TRBV7-3 and TRBJ2-1; 11 bases map to TRBD2. Unmatched junction bases numbered 6, after V lost 5 bases and J lost 6 bases. Germline V gene data show CDR1 as SGHTA and CDR2 as FQGTGA. The CDR3 runs to 15 residues. The CDR3: CASSRTSGSFNEQFF. CDR3 nucleotide sequence: TGTGCCAGCAGCAGAACTAGCGGGAGTTTCAATGAGCAGTTCTTC. Variable domain in full (rest from reference TRBV7-3 and TRBJ2-1): GAGVSQTPSNKVTEKGKYVELRCDPISGHTALYWYRQSLGQGPEFLIYFQGTGAADDSGLPNDRFFAVRPEGSVSTLKIQRTERGDSAVYLCASSRTSGSFNEQFFGPGTRLTVL.

This clonotype was recorded a few times. The rearrangement links TRBV11-2 to TRBJ2-2; 12 nucleotides match TRBD1. This CDR3 contains 16 residues. V was clipped by 5 bases and J by 6 bases; unmatched bases: 7. Looked up from germline, CDR1 is SGHAT and CDR2 is FQNNGV. The CDR3 reads CASSPLRDRGPGELFF. The CDR3 nucleotides read TGTGCCAGCAGCCCCCTCCGGGACAGGGGGCCCGGGGAGCTGTTTTTT.

V and J are TRBV7-2 and TRBJ2-7; D unclear. The CDR3 sequence is 13 residues long. V lost 1 base to trimming and J lost 4 bases, with 8 bases between them. Germline values: CDR1 SGHTA, CDR2 FQGNSA. The CDR3 protein is CASSLGAPYEQYF. The CDR3 DNA sequence: TGTGCCAGCAGCTTAGGGGCCCCATACGAGCAGTACTTC.

CDR3 in amino acids: CSGGVGSISYEQYF. The CDR3, as DNA: TGCAGTGGGGGGGTTGGGAGTATCTCCTACGAGCAGTACTTC. The chain carries TRBV20-1 and TRBJ2-7; maybe TRBD2 (6 bases). Germline V gives CDR1 DFQATT, CDR2 SNEGSKA (reference sequence). V gave up 7 bases and J gave up 0 bases, with 16 bases separating them. The CDR3 spans 14 residues.

This clonotype was picked up a small number of times. This chain connects TRBV7-9 to TRBJ1-5; TRBD1 might be the D (5 bases). V gave up 3 bases and J gave up 4 bases, with 13 bases separating them. Germline V gene lookup returns CDR1 SEHNR and CDR2 FQNEAQ (reference sequence). CDR3 length: 15 residues. The CDR3 loop reads CASSLSGGMNQPQHF. The CDR3 coding sequence is TGTGCCAGCAGCTTGTCGGGGGGAATGAATCAGCCCCAGCATTTT.

This clonotype was counted many times. The genes are TRBV20-1 and TRBJ2-7; D not certain. V lost 1 base and J 1 base, leaving 5 bases between the germline ends. CDR1 is DFQATT and CDR2 is SNEGSKA in the germline V gene (reference sequence). The CDR3 sequence is 12 residues long. CDR3 region: CSARGASYEQYF. In DNA, the CDR3 is TGCAGTGCTAGAGGTGCGTCCTACGAGCAGTACTTC.

This clonotype has a handful of counts. The J gene is TRBJ1-5, the V gene TRBV6-1, with 7 bases fitting TRBD1. In germline, CDR1 is MNHNS, CDR2 SASEGT. J lost 1 base, V lost 6 bases, and 6 bases had no gene match. This CDR3 is 15 amino acids long. The CDR3 sequence: CASSPPGQSNQPQHF. CDR3 sequence (DNA): TGTGCCAGCAGCCCACCGGGACAGAGCAATCAGCCCCAGCATTTT.

The chain couples TRBV20-1 to TRBJ2-1; D is uncertain. This CDR3 contains 12 residues. Trimming removed 8 bases at V and 6 bases at J, with 14 bases between. Germline values: CDR1 DFQATT, CDR2 SNEGSKA (reference sequence). The CDR3 reads CSPRNGLNEQFF. The CDR3 DNA sequence: TGCAGTCCCAGGAATGGTCTCAATGAGCAGTTCTTC.